This TCR beta chain was found in a study of a mutant IDH1 vaccine in newly diagnosed glioma. The method was immunoSEQ multiplex PCR; TCRdb's version includes in-frame clones alone and lacks a portion of them. The sample shows about 40,000 clones, about four fifths of them seen only once. Comment on this clone: Antigen: not known.

Trimming took 9 bases from V and 2 from J, leaving 14 bases between them. Germline V gene sequence: CDR1 MNHNS, CDR2 SASEGT. The CDR3 length is 13 residues. Specified time point: week 11, during vaccination. Doses comprised 300 ug of mutant IDH1 20-mer peptide each, plus topical imiquimod. Sample: peripheral blood mononuclear cells (PBMCs), taken from a glioma patient whose treatment included an IDH1 peptide vaccine. The receptor was isolated from a woman in her twenties or thirties with glioma. Some clones in this sample may be carry-over from other donors' samples. The chain combines TRBV6-1 with TRBJ2-7; perhaps TRBD1 as D (6 bases). The CDR3 is CASWTASTYEQYF. As DNA, the CDR3 is TGTGCCAGTTGGACAGCATCGACCTACGAGCAGTACTTC.